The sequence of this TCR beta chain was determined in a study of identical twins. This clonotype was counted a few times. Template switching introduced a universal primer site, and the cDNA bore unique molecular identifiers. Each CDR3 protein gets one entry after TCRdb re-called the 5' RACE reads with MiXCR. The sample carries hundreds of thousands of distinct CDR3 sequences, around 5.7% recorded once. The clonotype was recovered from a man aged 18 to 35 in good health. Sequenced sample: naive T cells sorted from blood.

The CDR3 reads CASSLVTGPNYGYTF. The CDR3 region has the DNA TGCGCCAGCAGCTTGGTGACAGGGCCTAACTATGGCTACACCTTC. J is TRBJ1-2 and V is TRBV5-1; 7 nucleotides line up with TRBD1. The junction had 2 bases not matched to a gene; V was cut back by 0 bases and J by 0 bases. This CDR3 is 15 amino acids long. Germline V CDR1 and CDR2: SGHRS, YFSETQ. Full variable domain (outside the CDR3, taken from reference TRBV5-1 and TRBJ1-2): KAGVTQTPRYLIKTRGQQVTLSCSPISGHRSVSWYQQTPGQGLQFLFEYFSETQRNKGNFPGRFSGRQFSNSRSEMNVSTLELGDSALYLCASSLVTGPNYGYTFGSGTRLTVV.